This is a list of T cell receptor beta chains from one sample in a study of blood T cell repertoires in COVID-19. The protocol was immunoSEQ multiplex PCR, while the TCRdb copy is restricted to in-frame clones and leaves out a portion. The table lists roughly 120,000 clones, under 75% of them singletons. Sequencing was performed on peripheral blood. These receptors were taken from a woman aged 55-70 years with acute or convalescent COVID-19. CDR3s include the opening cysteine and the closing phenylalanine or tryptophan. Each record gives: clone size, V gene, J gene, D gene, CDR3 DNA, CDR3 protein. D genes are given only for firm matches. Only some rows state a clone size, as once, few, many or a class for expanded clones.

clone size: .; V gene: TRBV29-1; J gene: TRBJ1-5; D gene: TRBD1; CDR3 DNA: TGCAGCGTTCGCGAGGGGGCAGGAGGCAATCAGCCCCAGCATTTT; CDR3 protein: CSVREGAGGNQPQHF
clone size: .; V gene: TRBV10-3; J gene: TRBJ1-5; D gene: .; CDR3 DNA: TGTGCCATCAGTGGGGGAGGTACGGGCAATCAGCCCCAGCATTTT; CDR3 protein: CAISGGGTGNQPQHF
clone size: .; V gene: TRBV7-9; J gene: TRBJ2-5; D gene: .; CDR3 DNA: TGTGCCAGCAGCTCCATAGTACTAGGGACCCAGTACTTC; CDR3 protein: CASSSIVLGTQYF
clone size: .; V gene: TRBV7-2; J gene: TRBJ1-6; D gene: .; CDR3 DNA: TGTGCCAGCAGCCGGTTTAGGGGAATTAATTCACCCCTCCACTTT; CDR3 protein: CASSRFRGINSPLHF
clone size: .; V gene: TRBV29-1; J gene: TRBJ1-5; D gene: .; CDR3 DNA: TGCAGCGTCACAGTCAGGGGAGATAGCAATCAGCCCCAGCATTTT; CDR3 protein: CSVTVRGDSNQPQHF
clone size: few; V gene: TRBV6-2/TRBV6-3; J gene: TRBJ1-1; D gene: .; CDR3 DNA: TGTGCCAGCAGTTACTGGGGGGGAGGCACTGAAGCTTTCTTT; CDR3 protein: CASSYWGGGTEAFF
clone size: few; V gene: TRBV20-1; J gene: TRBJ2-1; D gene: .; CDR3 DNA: TGCAGTGCCGCTCCCCGCCTAAGGCAGTTCTTC; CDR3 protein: CSAAPRLRQFF
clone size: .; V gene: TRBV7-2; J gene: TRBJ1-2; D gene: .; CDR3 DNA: TGTGCCAGCAGCTCGCCGAGACAAACTAACTATGGCTACACCTTC; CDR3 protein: CASSSPRQTNYGYTF
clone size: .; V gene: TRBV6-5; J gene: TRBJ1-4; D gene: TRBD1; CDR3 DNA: TGTGCCAGCAGAGACAGGGAGTCGGGTGAAAAACTGTTTTTT; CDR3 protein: CASRDRESGEKLFF
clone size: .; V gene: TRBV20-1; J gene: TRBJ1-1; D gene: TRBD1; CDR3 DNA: TGCAGTGCTAGTGGTTTCGTTCGGGACAGGGGGAACACTGAAGCTTTCTTT; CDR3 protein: CSASGFVRDRGNTEAFF
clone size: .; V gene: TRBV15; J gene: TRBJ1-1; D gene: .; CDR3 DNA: TGTGCCACCAGCAGGGGGAGAGGGAGTGGCACTGAAGCTTTCTTT; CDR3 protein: CATSRGRGSGTEAFF
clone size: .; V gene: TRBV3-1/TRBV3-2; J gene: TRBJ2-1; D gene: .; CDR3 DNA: TGTGCCAGCAGCCTGCAAGGGGCGGTTTCTGAGCAGTTCTTC; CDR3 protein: CASSLQGAVSEQFF
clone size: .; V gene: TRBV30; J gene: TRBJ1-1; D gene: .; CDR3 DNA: TGTGCCTGGAGTGTACGTCGGGGCGGGAGTAACACTGAAGCTTTCTTT; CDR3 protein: CAWSVRRGGSNTEAFF
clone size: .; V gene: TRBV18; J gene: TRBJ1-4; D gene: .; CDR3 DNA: TGTGCCAGCGCCCAAAGGGGTTCTAATGAAAAACTGTTTTTT; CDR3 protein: CASAQRGSNEKLFF
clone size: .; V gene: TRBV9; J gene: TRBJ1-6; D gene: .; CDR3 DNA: TGTGCCAGCAGCGTAGAGCAGGGAAAAGATAATTCACCCCTCCACTTT; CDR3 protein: CASSVEQGKDNSPLHF
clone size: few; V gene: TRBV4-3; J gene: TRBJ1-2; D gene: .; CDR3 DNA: TGCGCCAGCAGCCAGAGAGAAGGGAGCGGTGGCTACACCTTC; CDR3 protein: CASSQREGSGGYTF
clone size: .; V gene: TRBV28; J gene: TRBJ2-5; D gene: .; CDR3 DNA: TGTGCCAGCACTCCCTACGGTCCGCACCAAGAGACCCAGTACTTC; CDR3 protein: CASTPYGPHQETQYF
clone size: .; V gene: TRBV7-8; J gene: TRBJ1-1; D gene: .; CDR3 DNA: TGTGCCAGCAGCTTATCGGGGGGATTTGAAGCTTTCTTT; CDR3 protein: CASSLSGGFEAFF
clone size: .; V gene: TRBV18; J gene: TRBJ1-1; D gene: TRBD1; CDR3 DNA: TGTGCCAGCTCACCAGGGACAGGGGGCTTATGGTCTGAAGCTTTCTTT; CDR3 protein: CASSPGTGGLWSEAFF
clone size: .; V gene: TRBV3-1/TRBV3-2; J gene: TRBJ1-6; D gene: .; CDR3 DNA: TGTGCCAGCAGCCAAGTCGTCGGGGGGGGTTCACCCCTCCACTTT; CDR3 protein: CASSQVVGGGSPLHF
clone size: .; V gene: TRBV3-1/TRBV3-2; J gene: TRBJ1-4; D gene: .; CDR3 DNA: TGTGCCAGCAGCCAAGCGGGACACGAAAAACTGTTTTTT; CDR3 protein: CASSQAGHEKLFF
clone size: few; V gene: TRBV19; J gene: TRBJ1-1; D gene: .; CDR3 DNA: TGTGCCAGTAGTATATTAGGCAGGTTGAACACTGAAGCTTTCTTT; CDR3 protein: CASSILGRLNTEAFF
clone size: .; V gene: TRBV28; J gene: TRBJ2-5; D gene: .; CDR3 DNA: TGTGCCAGCAGTCGGCGGGTCCTGCAGACCCAGTACTTC; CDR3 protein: CASSRRVLQTQYF
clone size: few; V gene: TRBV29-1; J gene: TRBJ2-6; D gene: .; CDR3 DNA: TGCAGCGTTCGTACCGGGACAGCGGGTGGATCTGGGGCCAACGTCCTGACTTTC; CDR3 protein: CSVRTGTAGGSGANVLTF
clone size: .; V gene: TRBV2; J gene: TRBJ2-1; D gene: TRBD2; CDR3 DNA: TGTGCCAGCAGTGCTTCTAGCGGGGGGGCTTTTAACAATGAGCAGTTCTTC; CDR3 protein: CASSASSGGAFNNEQFF
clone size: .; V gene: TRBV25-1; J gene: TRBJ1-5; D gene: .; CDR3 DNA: TGTGCCAGCAGTGAATCGGCAGGGGAAGGCAATCAGCCCCAGCATTTT; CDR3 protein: CASSESAGEGNQPQHF
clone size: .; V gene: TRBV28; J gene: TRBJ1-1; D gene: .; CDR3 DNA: TGTGCCAGCAGTTCGGCCAACGCGGGGGCCACTGAAGCTTTCTTT; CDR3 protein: CASSSANAGATEAFF
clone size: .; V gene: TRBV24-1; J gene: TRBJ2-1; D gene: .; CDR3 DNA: TGTGCCACCAGTGATGAAGCGACAGGTAGTGGAAATGAGCAGTTCTTC; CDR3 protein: CATSDEATGSGNEQFF
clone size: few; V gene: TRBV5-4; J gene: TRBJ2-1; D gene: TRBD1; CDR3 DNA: TGTGCCAGCAGCAGGACAGGGAACGATGAGCAGTTCTTC; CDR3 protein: CASSRTGNDEQFF
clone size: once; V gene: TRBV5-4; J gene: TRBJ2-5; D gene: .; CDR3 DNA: TGTGCCAGCAGCCCCAGGGACTTCCAAGAGACCCAGTACTTC; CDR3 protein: CASSPRDFQETQYF
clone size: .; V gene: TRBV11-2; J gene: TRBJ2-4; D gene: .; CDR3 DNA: TGTGCCAGCAGCTTAGATCGACTAGTACTATCCAAAAACATTCAGTACTTC; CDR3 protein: CASSLDRLVLSKNIQYF
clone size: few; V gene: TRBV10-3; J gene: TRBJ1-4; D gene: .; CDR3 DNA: TGTGCCACCGCCCTTGGACGGGAAACTAATGAAAAACTGTTTTTT; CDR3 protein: CATALGRETNEKLFF